The clone carrying this T cell receptor (beta chain) came up a few times. PCR used 60 Vbeta primers and 13 Jbeta primers. Libraries were prepared by immunoSEQ multiplex PCR; TCRdb keeps only in-frame clonotypes and omits some of them. The table records around 100,000 clones, about 61% of them present only once. This specimen comes from a study of cytomegalovirus exposure and HLA in healthy donors. Study information: Approximately 180 million T cells yielded 90 million to 130 million unique TCR beta sequences, as an earlier analysis found.

Germline lookup yields CDR1 LNHDA and CDR2 SQIVND (reference sequence). The CDR3 contains 17 residues. After removal of 4 bases from V and 6 bases from J, the junction contained 8 bases not matched to a gene. The clonotype comes from a woman younger than 45 in good health and CMV-seronegative. Sample: PBMCs. The rearrangement joins TRBV19 to TRBJ2-1; the match to TRBD2 covers 14 bases. CDR3 residues: CASSKEGLAGEFNEQFF. The CDR3 bases are TGTGCCAGTAGTAAAGAGGGACTAGCGGGAGAATTCAATGAGCAGTTCTTC.